The entry below describes one T cell receptor (beta chain). The antigen is unknown. The data originate from a study of cytomegalovirus exposure and HLA in healthy donors. Study background: Genetic ancestry analysis placed about 80% of the 350 to 500 donors that were genotyped in the Caucasian-associated cluster.

Study-level findings and limits: A previous analysis found most TCR beta V segments productive roughly 87% or roughly 30% of the time. Later on, a genetic analysis was performed. It linked a missense variant in DCLRE1C with V- and J-gene trimming of TCR beta.

The germline V gene has CDR1 LNHDA and CDR2 SQIVND (reference sequence). This CDR3 region has 11 residues. V lost 7 bases and J lost 8, with 11 bases in between. Researchers ran the PCR with 60 Vbeta and 13 Jbeta primers. Per the authors' pipeline: Tens of millions of unique TCR beta chains, roughly 11 million of them shared, were counted by a later analysis. Libraries were prepared by immunoSEQ multiplex PCR; TCRdb keeps only in-frame clonotypes and omits some of them. The V and J calls and clone size come from that table; D and trimming were worked out from the DNA. The sample consists of roughly 200,000 clones, just over 75% of them appearing once.

Sequencing used PBMCs. The clonotype originates from a man aged 30 to 45 in good health and CMV-seronegative. V usage is TRBV19 and J usage is TRBJ1-1, with D uncertain. The DNA for the CDR3 is TGTGCCAGTATCAGGTTTGGCGAAGCTTTCTTT. As protein: CASIRFGEAFF.